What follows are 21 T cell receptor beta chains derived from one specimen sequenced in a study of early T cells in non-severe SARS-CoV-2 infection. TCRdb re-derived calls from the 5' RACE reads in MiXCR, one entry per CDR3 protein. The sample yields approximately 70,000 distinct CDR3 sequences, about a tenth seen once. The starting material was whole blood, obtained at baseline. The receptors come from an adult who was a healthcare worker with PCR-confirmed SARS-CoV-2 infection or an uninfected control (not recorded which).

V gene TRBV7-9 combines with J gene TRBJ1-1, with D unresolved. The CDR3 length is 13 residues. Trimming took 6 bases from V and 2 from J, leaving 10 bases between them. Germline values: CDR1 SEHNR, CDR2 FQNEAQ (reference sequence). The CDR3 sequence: CASRGIGNTEAFF. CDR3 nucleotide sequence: TGTGCCAGCAGGGGGATAGGCAACACTGAAGCTTTCTTT.

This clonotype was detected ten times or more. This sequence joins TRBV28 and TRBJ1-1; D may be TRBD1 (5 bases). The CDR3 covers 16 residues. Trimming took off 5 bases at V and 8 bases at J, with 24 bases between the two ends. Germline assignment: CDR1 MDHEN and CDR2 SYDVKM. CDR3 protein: CASSPLGGMGGREAFF. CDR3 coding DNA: TGTGCCAGCAGTCCCCTCGGAGGGATGGGGGGTAGGGAAGCTTTCTTT.

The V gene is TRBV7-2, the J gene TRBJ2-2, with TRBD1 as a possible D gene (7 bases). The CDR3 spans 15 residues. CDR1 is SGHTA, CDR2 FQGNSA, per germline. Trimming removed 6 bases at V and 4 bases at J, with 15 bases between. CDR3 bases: TGTGCCAGCAGACCGACAGGGAGGAGCACCGGGGAGCTGTTTTTT. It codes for CASRPTGRSTGELFF.

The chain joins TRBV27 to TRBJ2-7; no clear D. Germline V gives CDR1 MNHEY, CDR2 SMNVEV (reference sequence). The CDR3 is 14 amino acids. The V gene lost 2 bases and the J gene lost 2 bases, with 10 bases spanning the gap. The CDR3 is CASSLTRQTYEQYF. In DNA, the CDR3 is TGTGCCAGCAGTTTAACACGGCAAACCTACGAGCAGTACTTC.

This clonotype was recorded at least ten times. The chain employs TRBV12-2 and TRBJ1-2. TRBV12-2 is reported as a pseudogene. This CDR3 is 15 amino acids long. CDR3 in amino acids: CASRFSGPRGRGYTF. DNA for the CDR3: TGTGCAAGTCGCTTCTCCGGGCCAAGAGGGCGGGGCTACACCTTC.

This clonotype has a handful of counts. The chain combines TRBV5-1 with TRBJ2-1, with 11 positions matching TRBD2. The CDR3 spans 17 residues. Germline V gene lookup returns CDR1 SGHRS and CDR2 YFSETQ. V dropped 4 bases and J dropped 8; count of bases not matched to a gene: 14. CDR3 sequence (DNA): TGCGCCAGCAGCGAGGGAAGTAGCGGGAGGGCCCTCCATGAGCAGTTCTTC. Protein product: CASSEGSSGRALHEQFF.

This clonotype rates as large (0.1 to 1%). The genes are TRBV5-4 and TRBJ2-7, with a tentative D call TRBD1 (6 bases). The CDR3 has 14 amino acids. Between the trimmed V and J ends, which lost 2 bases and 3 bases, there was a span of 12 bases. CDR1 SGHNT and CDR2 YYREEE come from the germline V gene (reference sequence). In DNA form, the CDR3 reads TGTGCCAGCAGCTTACAGGGAAGCGACTACGAGCAGTACTTC. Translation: CASSLQGSDYEQYF.

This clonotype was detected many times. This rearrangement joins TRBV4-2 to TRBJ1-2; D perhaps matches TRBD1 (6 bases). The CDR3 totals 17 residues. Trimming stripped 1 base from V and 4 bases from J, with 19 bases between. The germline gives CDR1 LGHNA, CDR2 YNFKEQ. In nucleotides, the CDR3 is TGTGCCAGCAGCCAAGGACGGACAGCTAGGTATACCTATGGCTACACCTTC. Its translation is CASSQGRTARYTYGYTF.

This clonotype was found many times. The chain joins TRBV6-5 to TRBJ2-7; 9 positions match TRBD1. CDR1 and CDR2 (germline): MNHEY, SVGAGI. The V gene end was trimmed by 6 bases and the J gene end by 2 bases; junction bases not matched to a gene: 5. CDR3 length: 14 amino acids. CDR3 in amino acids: CASSNGQGTYEQYF. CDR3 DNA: TGTGCCAGCAGCAACGGACAGGGGACCTACGAGCAGTACTTC.

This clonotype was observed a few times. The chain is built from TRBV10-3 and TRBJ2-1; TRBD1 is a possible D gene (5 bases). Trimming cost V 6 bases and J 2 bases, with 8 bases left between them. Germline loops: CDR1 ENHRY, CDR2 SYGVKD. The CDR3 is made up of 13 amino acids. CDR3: CAISSTAYNEQFF. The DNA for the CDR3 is TGTGCCATCAGCTCGACAGCCTACAATGAGCAGTTCTTC.

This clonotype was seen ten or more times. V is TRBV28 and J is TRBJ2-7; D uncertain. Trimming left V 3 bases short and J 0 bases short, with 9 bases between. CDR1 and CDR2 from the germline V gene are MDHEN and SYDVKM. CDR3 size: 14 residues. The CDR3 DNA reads TGTGCCAGCAGTTTTATACCGGGCTCCTACGAGCAGTACTTC. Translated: CASSFIPGSYEQYF.

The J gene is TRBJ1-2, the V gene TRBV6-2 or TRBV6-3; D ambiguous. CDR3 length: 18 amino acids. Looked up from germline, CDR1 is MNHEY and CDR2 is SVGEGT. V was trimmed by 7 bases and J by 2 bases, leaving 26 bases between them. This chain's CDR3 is CASKTSTGPGQPNYGYTF. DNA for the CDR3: TGTGCCAGCAAAACATCAACGGGCCCGGGCCAGCCGAACTATGGCTACACCTTC.

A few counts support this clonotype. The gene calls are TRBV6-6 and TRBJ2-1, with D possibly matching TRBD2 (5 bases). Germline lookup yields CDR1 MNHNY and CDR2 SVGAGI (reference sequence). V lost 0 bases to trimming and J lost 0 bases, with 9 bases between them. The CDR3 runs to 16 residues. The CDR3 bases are TGTGCCAGCAGTTACTCATTCGGGAACTCCTACAATGAGCAGTTCTTC. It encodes CASSYSFGNSYNEQFF.

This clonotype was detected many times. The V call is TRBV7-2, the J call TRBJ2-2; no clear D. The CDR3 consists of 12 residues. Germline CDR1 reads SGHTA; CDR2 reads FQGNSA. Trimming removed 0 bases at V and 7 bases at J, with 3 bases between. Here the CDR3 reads CASSLARGELFF. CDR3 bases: TGTGCCAGCAGCTTAGCCCGCGGGGAGCTGTTTTTT.

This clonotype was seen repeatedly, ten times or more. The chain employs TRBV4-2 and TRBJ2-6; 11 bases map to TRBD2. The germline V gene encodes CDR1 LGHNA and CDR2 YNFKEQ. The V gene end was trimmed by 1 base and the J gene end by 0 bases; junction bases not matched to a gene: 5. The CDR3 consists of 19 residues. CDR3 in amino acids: CASSQVGTSGISGANVLTF. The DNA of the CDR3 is TGTGCCAGCAGCCAAGTGGGGACTAGCGGAATCTCTGGGGCCAACGTCCTGACTTTC.

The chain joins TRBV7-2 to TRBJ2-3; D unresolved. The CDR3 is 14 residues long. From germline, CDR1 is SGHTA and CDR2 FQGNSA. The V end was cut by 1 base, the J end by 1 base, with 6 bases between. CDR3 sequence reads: CASSLGLRTDTQYF. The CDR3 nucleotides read TGTGCCAGCAGCTTAGGTCTCCGCACAGATACGCAGTATTTT.

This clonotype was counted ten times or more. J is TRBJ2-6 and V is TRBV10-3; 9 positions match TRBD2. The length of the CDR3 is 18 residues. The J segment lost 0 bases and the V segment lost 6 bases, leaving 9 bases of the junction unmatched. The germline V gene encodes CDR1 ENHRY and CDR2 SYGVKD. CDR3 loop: CAIRNPSGTNSGANVLTF. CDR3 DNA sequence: TGTGCCATCAGGAACCCTAGCGGGACCAACTCTGGGGCCAACGTCCTGACTTTC.

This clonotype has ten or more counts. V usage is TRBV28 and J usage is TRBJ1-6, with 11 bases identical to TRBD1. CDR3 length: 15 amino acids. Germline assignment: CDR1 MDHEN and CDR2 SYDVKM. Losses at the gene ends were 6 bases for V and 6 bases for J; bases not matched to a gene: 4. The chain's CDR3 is CASSLGQGANSPLHF. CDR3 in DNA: TGTGCCAGCAGCCTTGGACAGGGGGCTAATTCACCCCTCCACTTT.

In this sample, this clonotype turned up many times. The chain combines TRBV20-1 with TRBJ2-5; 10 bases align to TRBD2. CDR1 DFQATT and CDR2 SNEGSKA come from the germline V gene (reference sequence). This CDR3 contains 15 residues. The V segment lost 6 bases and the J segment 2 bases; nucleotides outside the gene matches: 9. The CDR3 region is CSASRGTSAQETQYF. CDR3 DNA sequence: TGCAGTGCGAGCCGCGGGACTAGCGCACAAGAGACCCAGTACTTC.

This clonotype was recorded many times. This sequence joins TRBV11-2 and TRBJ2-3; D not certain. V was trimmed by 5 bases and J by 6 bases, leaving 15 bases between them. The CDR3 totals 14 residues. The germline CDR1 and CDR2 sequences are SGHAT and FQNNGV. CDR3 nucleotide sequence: TGTGCCAGCAGCCTCATACCACACGCGGATACGCAGTATTTT. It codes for CASSLIPHADTQYF.

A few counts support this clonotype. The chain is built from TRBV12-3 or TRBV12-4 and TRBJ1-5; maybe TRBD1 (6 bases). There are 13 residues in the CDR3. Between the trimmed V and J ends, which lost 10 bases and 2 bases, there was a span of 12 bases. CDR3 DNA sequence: TGTGCCACCACAGGGCAAGGCAATCAGCCCCAGCATTTT. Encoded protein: CATTGQGNQPQHF.